The rows below give T cell receptor beta chains drawn from one sample of a study of blood T cells in healthy people across ages. TCRdb reprocessed the 5' RACE reads with MiXCR, giving one entry per CDR3 protein. Of 550,000 to 650,000 distinct CDR3 sequences listed, roughly 30% are singletons. Sequenced sample: blood. These receptors originate from a woman over 75 in good health. Each CDR3 is given with its conserved first and last residue. Each record gives: clone size, V gene, J gene, D gene, CDR3 DNA, CDR3 protein. The D gene is left open where the match is weak. The listing skips clone size in some rows; elsewhere it reads once, few, many or a size class.

clone size: NA
V gene: TRBV5-1
J gene: TRBJ1-2
D gene: NA
CDR3 DNA: TGCGCCAGCAGCCCGACAGGTCGACAGGCAGGCTACACCTTC
CDR3 protein: CASSPTGRQAGYTF

clone size: many
V gene: TRBV4-2
J gene: TRBJ1-1
D gene: NA
CDR3 DNA: TGTGCCAGCAGCCATGTCGTAGGGAAGAACACTGAAGCTTTCTTT
CDR3 protein: CASSHVVGKNTEAFF

clone size: many
V gene: TRBV3-1
J gene: TRBJ2-1
D gene: TRBD2
CDR3 DNA: TGTGCCAGCAGCCCCGGGGGACTACCAAGTGGAAGCTCCTACAATGAGCAGTTCTTC
CDR3 protein: CASSPGGLPSGSSYNEQFF

clone size: many
V gene: TRBV7-2
J gene: TRBJ2-5
D gene: TRBD1
CDR3 DNA: TGTGCCAGCAGCTCCGGGACAGGGGGTTCGGGGGAGACCCAGTACTTC
CDR3 protein: CASSSGTGGSGETQYF

clone size: few
V gene: TRBV14
J gene: TRBJ2-7
D gene: NA
CDR3 DNA: TGTGCCAGCAGCCAGGGGCCCAGCTCCTACGAGCAGTACTTC
CDR3 protein: CASSQGPSSYEQYF

clone size: many
V gene: TRBV28
J gene: TRBJ2-5
D gene: TRBD1
CDR3 DNA: TGTGCCACCGACCGGGACAGGGGTGGGATTGGGCAGACCCAGTACTTC
CDR3 protein: CATDRDRGGIGQTQYF

clone size: many
V gene: TRBV5-5
J gene: TRBJ2-7
D gene: TRBD2
CDR3 DNA: TGTGCCAGCAGCCGAGGGACTAGCGGGGGGCGTCCCTACGAGCAGTACTTC
CDR3 protein: CASSRGTSGGRPYEQYF

clone size: NA
V gene: TRBV11-2
J gene: TRBJ1-4
D gene: NA
CDR3 DNA: TGTGCCAGCAGCTTTCGTGGGGGGGGGAGTGCGGCTAATGAAAAACTGTTTTTT
CDR3 protein: CASSFRGGGSAANEKLFF

clone size: NA
V gene: TRBV20-1
J gene: TRBJ2-5
D gene: TRBD2
CDR3 DNA: TGCAGTGCCCTCGGGGCTAGCGGGGACCAAGAGACCCAGTACTTC
CDR3 protein: CSALGASGDQETQYF

clone size: many
V gene: TRBV28
J gene: TRBJ1-2
D gene: NA
CDR3 DNA: TGTGCCAGCAGGTCGGATAACCTGGGGTTCTACACCTTC
CDR3 protein: CASRSDNLGFYTF

clone size: NA
V gene: TRBV4-3
J gene: TRBJ2-3
D gene: NA
CDR3 DNA: TGCGCCAGCAGCGTACAGGGCGCCCAAAGCACAGATACGCAGTATTTT
CDR3 protein: CASSVQGAQSTDTQYF

clone size: many
V gene: TRBV11-2
J gene: TRBJ2-5
D gene: NA
CDR3 DNA: TGTGCCAGCAGCTTAGATACCGGGGTTGCGACCCAGTACTTC
CDR3 protein: CASSLDTGVATQYF

clone size: NA
V gene: TRBV7-9
J gene: TRBJ1-1
D gene: TRBD1
CDR3 DNA: TGTGCCAGCACACAATCTGACAGGGGCGCTTTCTTT
CDR3 protein: CASTQSDRGAFF

clone size: once
V gene: TRBV29-1
J gene: TRBJ2-1
D gene: TRBD2
CDR3 DNA: TGCAGCGTTGAAGGGAGCGGGAGGGAACTACAGAATGAGCAGTTCTTC
CDR3 protein: CSVEGSGRELQNEQFF

clone size: NA
V gene: TRBV6-1
J gene: TRBJ1-5
D gene: NA
CDR3 DNA: TGTGCCAGCAGGGGGGCAGGGGAACAGCCCCAGCATTTT
CDR3 protein: CASRGAGEQPQHF

clone size: many
V gene: TRBV10-3
J gene: TRBJ1-1
D gene: TRBD1
CDR3 DNA: TGTGCCATCAGAGCGGACAGGGAATGGAGGGCTTTCTTT
CDR3 protein: CAIRADREWRAFF

clone size: once
V gene: TRBV12-3/TRBV12-4
J gene: TRBJ2-1
D gene: TRBD2
CDR3 DNA: TGTGCCAGCAGCTGGACTGGGGGGGGGAGGGGTGAGCAGTTCTTC
CDR3 protein: CASSWTGGGRGEQFF

clone size: many
V gene: TRBV7-2
J gene: TRBJ2-3
D gene: TRBD1
CDR3 DNA: TGTGCCAGCAGCTTAGCGGGACAGGGTACCGCAGGGGCGCAGTATTTT
CDR3 protein: CASSLAGQGTAGAQYF

clone size: many
V gene: TRBV27
J gene: TRBJ2-7
D gene: NA
CDR3 DNA: TGTGCCAGCCGACCCCTGTCCGTGTACGAGCAGTACTTC
CDR3 protein: CASRPLSVYEQYF

clone size: NA
V gene: TRBV20-1
J gene: TRBJ2-2
D gene: NA
CDR3 DNA: TGCAGTGCTACCAGGATCCCGCCCGGGGAGCTGTTTTTT
CDR3 protein: CSATRIPPGELFF

clone size: once
V gene: TRBV28
J gene: TRBJ2-7
D gene: NA
CDR3 DNA: TGTGCCAGCAGTTTTAACAGGGCTAACCCCTACGAGCAGTACTTC
CDR3 protein: CASSFNRANPYEQYF

clone size: NA
V gene: TRBV20-1
J gene: TRBJ2-4
D gene: TRBD2
CDR3 DNA: TGCAGTGCTAGAGATCCCGGGACTAGCGTCACCCAGTACTTC
CDR3 protein: CSARDPGTSVTQYF

clone size: NA
V gene: TRBV25-1
J gene: TRBJ1-5
D gene: NA
CDR3 DNA: TGTGCCAGCAGTCCACTGACAGTCAATCAGCCCCAGCATTTT
CDR3 protein: CASSPLTVNQPQHF

clone size: NA
V gene: TRBV4-1
J gene: TRBJ1-5
D gene: NA
CDR3 DNA: TGCGCCAGCAGCCAAGATTCGAGGACAAATCAGCCCCAGCATTTT
CDR3 protein: CASSQDSRTNQPQHF

clone size: many
V gene: TRBV5-6
J gene: TRBJ2-5
D gene: TRBD2
CDR3 DNA: TGTGCCAGCAGCTCTTACGGGCCCAGCGGGGGGACTGGGGAGACCCAGTACTTC
CDR3 protein: CASSSYGPSGGTGETQYF

clone size: many
V gene: TRBV12-3/TRBV12-4
J gene: TRBJ2-7
D gene: NA
CDR3 DNA: TGTGCCAGCACCCAGACAGGAGGATACGAGCAGTACTTC
CDR3 protein: CASTQTGGYEQYF

clone size: few
V gene: TRBV9
J gene: TRBJ1-1
D gene: NA
CDR3 DNA: TGTGCCAGCAGCGTCACGACAGGCCGCGAAGCTTTCTTT
CDR3 protein: CASSVTTGREAFF

clone size: many
V gene: TRBV20-1
J gene: TRBJ2-7
D gene: TRBD1
CDR3 DNA: TGCAGTGCTAACCCGGGACAGGCCTACGAGCAGTACTTC
CDR3 protein: CSANPGQAYEQYF

clone size: few
V gene: TRBV10-3
J gene: TRBJ1-3
D gene: NA
CDR3 DNA: TGTGCCATCAGTGCATCCCAAGGGACCGGAAACACCATATATTTT
CDR3 protein: CAISASQGTGNTIYF

clone size: NA
V gene: TRBV6-9
J gene: TRBJ2-1
D gene: TRBD1
CDR3 DNA: TGTGCCAGCAGTAACGGACAGGGGAGGGTCAATGAGCAGTTCTTC
CDR3 protein: CASSNGQGRVNEQFF

clone size: NA
V gene: TRBV12-5
J gene: TRBJ1-1
D gene: TRBD1
CDR3 DNA: TGTGCTAGTGGTTTTCCTCAGGGGGCCAACACTGAAGCTTTCTTT
CDR3 protein: CASGFPQGANTEAFF

clone size: many
V gene: TRBV2
J gene: TRBJ2-5
D gene: NA
CDR3 DNA: TGTGCCAGCAGTGGAGACAGTGCCTTGCAAGAGACCCAGTACTTC
CDR3 protein: CASSGDSALQETQYF

clone size: few
V gene: TRBV3-1
J gene: TRBJ1-1
D gene: TRBD1
CDR3 DNA: TGTGCCAGCAGGCGGACCGCAGGGGGCACTGAAGCTTTCTTT
CDR3 protein: CASRRTAGGTEAFF

clone size: many
V gene: TRBV12-3/TRBV12-4
J gene: TRBJ1-2
D gene: TRBD1
CDR3 DNA: TGTGCCAGCAGTTCTCAGGGGGAATCCTATGGCTACACCTTC
CDR3 protein: CASSSQGESYGYTF

clone size: many
V gene: TRBV7-3
J gene: TRBJ2-3
D gene: NA
CDR3 DNA: TGTGCCAGCAGCGCCCCACTAGGCTCTATGTCAGATACGCAGTATTTT
CDR3 protein: CASSAPLGSMSDTQYF

clone size: many
V gene: TRBV7-3
J gene: TRBJ2-3
D gene: TRBD2
CDR3 DNA: TGTGCCAGCAGCCTGAGGTCGGCGGGGGAGAGAGATACGCAGTATTTT
CDR3 protein: CASSLRSAGERDTQYF

clone size: NA
V gene: TRBV30
J gene: TRBJ2-3
D gene: TRBD1
CDR3 DNA: TGTGCCTGGAGTCCCGGGACAGGAGCCGCAGATACGCAGTATTTT
CDR3 protein: CAWSPGTGAADTQYF

clone size: NA
V gene: TRBV29-1
J gene: TRBJ2-7
D gene: TRBD2
CDR3 DNA: TGCAGCGTAGAGGGACTAGCGGGAGTCTACGAGCAGTACTTC
CDR3 protein: CSVEGLAGVYEQYF

clone size: few
V gene: TRBV4-2
J gene: TRBJ2-1
D gene: TRBD2
CDR3 DNA: TGTGCCAGCAGCCAAGATTTTGAGCGGGGGGCCAATGAGCAGTTCTTC
CDR3 protein: CASSQDFERGANEQFF

clone size: NA
V gene: TRBV9
J gene: TRBJ2-3
D gene: TRBD1
CDR3 DNA: TGTGCCAGCAGCCGACAGGGTGGGGGAGATACGCAGTATTTT
CDR3 protein: CASSRQGGGDTQYF

clone size: NA
V gene: TRBV2
J gene: TRBJ2-3
D gene: NA
CDR3 DNA: TGTGCCAGCAGTGAAGACTTCGGAGATACGCAGTATTTT
CDR3 protein: CASSEDFGDTQYF

clone size: many
V gene: TRBV7-2
J gene: TRBJ2-1
D gene: NA
CDR3 DNA: TGTGCCAGCAGCATAGTCCTCAACAATGAGCAGTTCTTC
CDR3 protein: CASSIVLNNEQFF

clone size: few
V gene: TRBV20-1
J gene: TRBJ1-2
D gene: NA
CDR3 DNA: TGCAGTGCTAGACAGGGGCTGTATGGCTACACCTTC
CDR3 protein: CSARQGLYGYTF

clone size: few
V gene: TRBV9
J gene: TRBJ2-3
D gene: NA
CDR3 DNA: TGTGCCAGCAGCGTAGGAGGGGAACGGACAGATACGCAGTATTTT
CDR3 protein: CASSVGGERTDTQYF

clone size: NA
V gene: TRBV7-8
J gene: TRBJ2-7
D gene: NA
CDR3 DNA: TGTGCCAGCAGCTTAGCAGCCCACGAGCAGTACTTC
CDR3 protein: CASSLAAHEQYF

clone size: NA
V gene: TRBV28
J gene: TRBJ1-1
D gene: NA
CDR3 DNA: TGTGCCAGCAGGACTCCGACAGGTAAACAGTCAGCTTTCTTT
CDR3 protein: CASRTPTGKQSAFF

clone size: many
V gene: TRBV6-6
J gene: TRBJ1-5
D gene: NA
CDR3 DNA: TGTGCCAGTCGAGGGCAGAGGGGCAATCAGCCCCAGCATTTT
CDR3 protein: CASRGQRGNQPQHF

clone size: NA
V gene: TRBV5-1
J gene: TRBJ2-7
D gene: TRBD1
CDR3 DNA: TGCGCCAGCAGCTTTGAAGGACAGGCCTACAATGAGCAGTACTTC
CDR3 protein: CASSFEGQAYNEQYF